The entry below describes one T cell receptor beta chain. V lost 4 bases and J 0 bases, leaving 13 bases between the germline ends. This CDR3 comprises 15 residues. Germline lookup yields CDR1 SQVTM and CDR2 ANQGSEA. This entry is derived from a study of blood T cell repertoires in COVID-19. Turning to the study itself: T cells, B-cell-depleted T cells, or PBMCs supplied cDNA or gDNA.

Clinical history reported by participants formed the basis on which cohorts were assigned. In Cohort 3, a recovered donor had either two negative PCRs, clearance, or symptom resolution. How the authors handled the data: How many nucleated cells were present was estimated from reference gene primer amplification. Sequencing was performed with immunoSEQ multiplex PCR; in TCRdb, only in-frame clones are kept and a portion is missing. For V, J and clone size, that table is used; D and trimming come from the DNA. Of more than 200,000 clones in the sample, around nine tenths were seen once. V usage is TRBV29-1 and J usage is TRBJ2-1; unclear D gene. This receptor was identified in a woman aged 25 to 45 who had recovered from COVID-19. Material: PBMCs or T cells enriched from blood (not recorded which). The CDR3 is CSVVRWASSYNEQFF. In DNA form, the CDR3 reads TGCAGCGTTGTCCGGTGGGCCAGCTCCTACAATGAGCAGTTCTTC.